This TCR beta chain was captured by sequencing in a study of blood T cell repertoires in COVID-19. Trimming removed 6 bases from V and 2 bases from J, with 8 bases in between. The CDR3 length is 12 residues. The repertoire was sequenced with immunoSEQ multiplex PCR; TCRdb's copy has only in-frame clones and lacks some. The sample holds 200,000 to 250,000 clones, more than 75% seen once. The rearrangement uses TRBV12-3 or TRBV12-4 and TRBJ2-7; the D gene is possibly TRBD2 (5 bases). Sequenced input: peripheral blood. The TCR was taken from a woman aged 65 to 85 with COVID-19, enrolled during active disease. CDR3 DNA sequence: TGTGCCAGCAGAGGGAGCCCCTACGAGCAGTACTTC. Translation gives CASRGSPYEQYF.